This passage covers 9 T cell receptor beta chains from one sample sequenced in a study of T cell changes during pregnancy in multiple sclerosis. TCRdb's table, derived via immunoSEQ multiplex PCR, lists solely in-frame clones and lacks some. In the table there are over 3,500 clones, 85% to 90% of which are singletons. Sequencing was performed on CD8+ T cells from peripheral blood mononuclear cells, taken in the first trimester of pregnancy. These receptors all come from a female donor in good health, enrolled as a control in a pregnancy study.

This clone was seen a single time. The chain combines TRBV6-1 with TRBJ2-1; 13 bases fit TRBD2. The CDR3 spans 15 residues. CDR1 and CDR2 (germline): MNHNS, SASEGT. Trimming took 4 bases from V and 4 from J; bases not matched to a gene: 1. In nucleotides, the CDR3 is TGTGCCAGCAGTGTACTAGCGGGAGGGTACAATGAGCAGTTCTTC. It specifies CASSVLAGGYNEQFF.

CDR3 amino acids: CASSQQGSYGYTF. Written as DNA, the CDR3 is TGTGCCAGCAGCCAACAGGGGAGCTATGGCTACACCTTC. V and J are TRBV7-2 and TRBJ1-2, with 7 bases fitting TRBD1. V shed 5 bases, J shed 4 bases, and the junction held 4 bases outside the gene matches. This CDR3 comprises 13 residues. Looked up from germline, CDR1 is SGHTA and CDR2 is FQGNSA.

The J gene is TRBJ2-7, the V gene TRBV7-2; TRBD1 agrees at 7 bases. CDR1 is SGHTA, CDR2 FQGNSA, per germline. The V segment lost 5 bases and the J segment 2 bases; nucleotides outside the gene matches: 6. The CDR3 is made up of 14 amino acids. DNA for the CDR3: TGTGCCAGCAGCCCCGGAGGACAGGCCTACGAGCAGTACTTC. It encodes CASSPGGQAYEQYF.

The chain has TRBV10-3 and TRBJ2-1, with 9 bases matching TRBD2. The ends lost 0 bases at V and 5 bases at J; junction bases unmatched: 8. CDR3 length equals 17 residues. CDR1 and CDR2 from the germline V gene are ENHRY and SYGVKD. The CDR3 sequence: CAISESMASGDHNEQFF. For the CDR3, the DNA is TGTGCCATCAGTGAGTCGATGGCTAGCGGGGACCACAATGAGCAGTTCTTC.

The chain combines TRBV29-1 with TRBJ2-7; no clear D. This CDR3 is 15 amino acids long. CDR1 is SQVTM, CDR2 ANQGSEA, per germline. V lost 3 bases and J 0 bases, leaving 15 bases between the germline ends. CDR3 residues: CSVEIGGVSSYEQYF. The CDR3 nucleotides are TGCAGCGTTGAGATAGGCGGAGTGAGCTCCTACGAGCAGTACTTC.

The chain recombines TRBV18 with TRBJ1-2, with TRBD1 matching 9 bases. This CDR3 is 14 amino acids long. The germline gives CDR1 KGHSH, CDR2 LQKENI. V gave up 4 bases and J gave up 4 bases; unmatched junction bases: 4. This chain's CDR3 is CASSRDRESYGYTF. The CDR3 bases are TGTGCCAGCTCACGGGACAGGGAGAGCTATGGCTACACCTTC.

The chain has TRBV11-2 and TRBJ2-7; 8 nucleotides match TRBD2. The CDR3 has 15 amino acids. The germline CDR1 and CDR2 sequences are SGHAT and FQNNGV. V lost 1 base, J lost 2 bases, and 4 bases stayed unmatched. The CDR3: CASSLGLANAYEQYF. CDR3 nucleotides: TGTGCCAGCAGCTTAGGACTAGCGAACGCCTACGAGCAGTACTTC.

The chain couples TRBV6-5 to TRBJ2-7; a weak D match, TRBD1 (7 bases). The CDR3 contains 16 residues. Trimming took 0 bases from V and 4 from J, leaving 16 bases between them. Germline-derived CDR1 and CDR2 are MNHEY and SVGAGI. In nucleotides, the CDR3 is TGTGCCAGCAGTTACTCGGCGGGGACAGCGGATTACGAGCAGTACTTC. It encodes CASSYSAGTADYEQYF.

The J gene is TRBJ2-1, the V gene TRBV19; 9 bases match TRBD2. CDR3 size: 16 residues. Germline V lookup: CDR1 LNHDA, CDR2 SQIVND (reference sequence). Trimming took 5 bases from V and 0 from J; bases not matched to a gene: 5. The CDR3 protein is CASSPLSGSSYNEQFF. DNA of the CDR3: TGTGCCAGTAGTCCCCTTAGCGGGAGCTCCTACAATGAGCAGTTCTTC.